The T cell receptor beta chain under discussion was sequenced for a study of technical replicates of blood from several donors. Germline V gene sequence: CDR1 MNHEY, CDR2 SVGAGI. This CDR3 has 13 residues. V lost 3 bases, J lost 8 bases, and 13 bases lay in between. Here immunoSEQ multiplex PCR was the method, and the copy in TCRdb shows in-frame clones only, minus some. Here the sample spans roughly 68,000 clones, about 97% being singletons. Source material: T cells isolated from PBMCs. The source is a human donor in good health. J is TRBJ1-1 and V is TRBV6-5; possibly TRBD1 for D (6 bases). Here the CDR3 DNA reads TGTGCCAGCAGTTATTACTCCGGGACAGAAGCTTTCTTT. It codes for CASSYYSGTEAFF.